The 27 T cell receptor beta chains listed next were all sequenced from one sample in a study of T cell responses to AZD1222 COVID-19 vaccine. Only in-frame clones appear in the TCRdb table, and some are missing; sequencing was by immunoSEQ multiplex PCR. The table records about 130,000 clones, about 94% of them present only once. The source was peripheral blood, collected on day 0 of AZD1222 vaccination. Every receptor here comes from an adult in good health.

The chain uses TRBV10-3 and TRBJ2-3; 8 bases match TRBD2. The germline CDR1 and CDR2 sequences are ENHRY and SYGVKD. The CDR3 totals 16 residues. J was trimmed by 0 bases and V by 5 bases; bases with no gene match: 7. CDR3 region: CAISNAGGPSTDTQYF. The CDR3 DNA reads TGTGCCATCAGTAATGCGGGAGGCCCTAGCACAGATACGCAGTATTTT.

This clone has just a few counts. V is TRBV30 and J is TRBJ1-2; TRBD1 is a possible D gene (5 bases). The CDR3 totals 13 residues. Trimming removed 3 bases from V and 7 bases from J, with 15 bases in between. The germline V gene has CDR1 GTSNPN and CDR2 SVGIG (reference sequence). CDR3 amino acids: CAWSPRDRGGYTF. In DNA, the CDR3 is TGTGCCTGGAGCCCTAGGGACCGGGGTGGCTACACCTTC.

V gene TRBV7-9 combines with J gene TRBJ1-1; 8 bases align to TRBD1. J was trimmed by 2 bases and V by 0 bases; bases with no gene match: 2. Germline V gene sequence: CDR1 SEHNR, CDR2 FQNEAQ (reference sequence). CDR3 length: 15 residues. DNA of the CDR3: TGTGCCAGCAGCTTAGCGACAGGGGCCAACACTGAAGCTTTCTTT. This gives the protein CASSLATGANTEAFF.

V gene TRBV27 combines with J gene TRBJ1-1, with 9 bases aligning to TRBD1. Germline V CDR1 and CDR2: MNHEY, SMNVEV (reference sequence). V lost 2 bases and J lost 4; bases outside the gene matches: 8. The CDR3 has 16 residues. The CDR3 DNA is TGTGCCAGCAGTTTAGAATGGGGGACAGGGTCCACTGAAGCTTTCTTT. Protein: CASSLEWGTGSTEAFF.

The chain carries TRBV19 and TRBJ1-5, with D perhaps matching TRBD1 (5 bases). Germline V CDR1 and CDR2: LNHDA, SQIVND (reference sequence). V lost 5 bases, J lost 7 bases, and 27 bases lay in between. The CDR3 is made up of 18 amino acids. The CDR3, as DNA: TGTGCCAGTAGTCCGGGACCCCGCACTTTCCTACGTACACAGCCCCAGCATTTT. Protein: CASSPGPRTFLRTQPQHF.

This chain connects TRBV4-1 to TRBJ1-2; possibly TRBD1 for D (5 bases). V was shortened by 4 bases and J by 0 bases, with 9 bases between the two germline ends. Germline V gene lookup returns CDR1 MGHRA and CDR2 YSYEKL. The CDR3 extends over 14 amino acids. CDR3 sequence reads: CASSPQEANYGYTF. The CDR3 region has the DNA TGCGCCAGCAGCCCACAGGAAGCTAACTATGGCTACACCTTC.

The chain uses TRBV19 and TRBJ2-3, with a tentative D call TRBD1 (5 bases). V was trimmed by 7 bases and J by 0 bases, leaving 14 bases between them. The CDR3 is made up of 15 amino acids. Looked up from germline, CDR1 is LNHDA and CDR2 is SQIVND (reference sequence). CDR3 nucleotides: TGTGCCAGTAACAACCAGGGTATTAGCACAGATACGCAGTATTTT. Translation: CASNNQGISTDTQYF.

The chain combines TRBV3-1 (or the pseudogene TRBV3-2) with TRBJ1-1; no clear D. The CDR3 is made up of 13 amino acids. V was cut by 4 bases and J by 3 bases, with 9 bases left in between. Germline loops: CDR1 LGHDT, CDR2 YNNKEL (reference sequence). CDR3 sequence: CASSLRLHTEAFF. CDR3 in DNA: TGTGCCAGCAGCCTGAGACTTCACACTGAAGCTTTCTTT.

The chain carries TRBV24-1 and TRBJ2-3; the D gene could be TRBD1 or TRBD2 (5 bases each). CDR3 size: 15 residues. V shed 5 bases and J shed 2 bases, with 13 bases lying between them. Germline V gene sequence: CDR1 KGHDR, CDR2 SFDVKD. This CDR3 is CATSGRDPSTDTQYF. The CDR3 DNA is TGTGCCACCAGTGGAAGGGACCCGTCCACAGATACGCAGTATTTT.

The gene calls are TRBV25-1 and TRBJ2-3; possible D gene TRBD2, 7 bases. V gave up 3 bases and J gave up 2 bases, with 21 bases separating them. The CDR3 contains 18 residues. Germline V gene lookup returns CDR1 MGHDK and CDR2 SYGVNS. The CDR3 DNA sequence: TGTGCCAGCAGTGATCCGAGGGGGGCTAGCGGACTCACAGATACGCAGTATTTT. It yields the protein CASSDPRGASGLTDTQYF. Full variable domain (missing parts from reference TRBV25-1 and TRBJ2-3): EADIYQTPRYLVIGTGKKITLECSQTMGHDKMYWYQQDPGMELHLIHYSYGVNSTEKGDLSSESTVSRIRTEHFPLTLESARPSHTSQYLCASSDPRGASGLTDTQYFGPGTRLTVL.

The chain combines TRBV14 with TRBJ1-1; no definite D call. V lost 0 bases, J lost 1 base, and 12 bases lay in between. The germline V gene has CDR1 SGHDN and CDR2 FVKESK. This CDR3 region has 16 residues. CDR3 bases: TGTGCCAGCAGCCAAGAGATATTCGGTAGGAACACTGAAGCTTTCTTT. Its translation is CASSQEIFGRNTEAFF.

The V call is TRBV2, the J call TRBJ1-4; D is perhaps TRBD1 (5 bases). With 10 bases removed from V and 1 base from J, the gap between germline ends came to 13 bases. CDR1 SNHLY and CDR2 FYNNEI come from the germline V gene. This CDR3 has 14 amino acids. CDR3 amino acids: CATSGWGTNEKLFF. The DNA for the CDR3 is TGTGCCACCTCAGGGTGGGGAACTAATGAAAAACTGTTTTTT.

This chain uses TRBV30 with TRBJ2-7, with TRBD1 identical over 9 bases. CDR1 GTSNPN and CDR2 SVGIG come from the germline V gene (reference sequence). CDR3 length equals 14 residues. V dropped 2 bases and J dropped 3; count of bases not matched to a gene: 5. CDR3 in DNA: TGTGCCTGGAGTACGGGACAGGGACTCTACGAGCAGTACTTC. Its protein product is CAWSTGQGLYEQYF.

This clone has a single count. The rearrangement joins TRBV5-1 to TRBJ2-2; D might be TRBD1 (5 bases). The CDR3 consists of 14 residues. CDR1 is SGHRS and CDR2 is YFSETQ in the germline V gene. V was shortened by 8 bases and J by 6 bases, with 17 bases between the two germline ends. The CDR3 bases are TGCGCCAGTTGGAAAACAGGATCCGCCGGGGAGCTGTTTTTT. Amino acids: CASWKTGSAGELFF.

The chain recombines TRBV4-1 with TRBJ1-2; possibly TRBD1 for D (5 bases). This CDR3 region has 16 residues. Germline lookup yields CDR1 MGHRA and CDR2 YSYEKL. V was clipped by 1 base and J by 3 bases, with 15 bases between them. In DNA form, the CDR3 reads TGCGCCAGCAGCCAAGGTACAGGAGTCTTTGACTATGGCTACACCTTC. Translating it yields CASSQGTGVFDYGYTF.

This chain links TRBV5-1 with TRBJ1-1, with D possibly matching TRBD1 (6 bases). There are 14 residues in the CDR3. From germline, CDR1 is SGHRS and CDR2 YFSETQ. The V end was cut by 6 bases, the J end by 5 bases, with 17 bases between. CDR3 protein: CASTVAGAGTEAFF. The CDR3 region has the DNA TGCGCCAGCACGGTCGCAGGGGCAGGAACTGAAGCTTTCTTT. The whole variable domain, remainder taken from reference TRBV5-1 and TRBJ1-1, is KAGVTQTPRYLIKTRGQQVTLSCSPISGHRSVSWYQQTPGQGLQFLFEYFSETQRNKGNFPGRFSGRQFSNSRSEMNVSTLELGDSALYLCASTVAGAGTEAFFGQGTRLTVV.

The chain couples TRBV2 to TRBJ1-4; D remains unclear. Trimming cost V 4 bases and J 3 bases, with 0 bases left between them. The CDR3 loop spans 11 amino acids. Germline assignment: CDR1 SNHLY and CDR2 FYNNEI. CDR3 protein: CASSANEKLFF. In DNA, the CDR3 is TGTGCCAGCAGTGCTAATGAAAAACTGTTTTTT.

In this sample, this clone turned up a few times. This chain uses TRBV6-1 with TRBJ2-5; 8 bases match TRBD2. This CDR3 has 15 residues. With V trimmed by 0 bases and J by 5 bases, 5 bases remained unmatched. The germline CDR1 and CDR2 sequences are MNHNS and SASEGT. CDR3 bases: TGTGCCAGCAGTGAAGCCGGGACTAGGAGGGAGACCCAGTACTTC. Translation gives CASSEAGTRRETQYF.

The chain recombines TRBV29-1 with TRBJ2-3; 8 nucleotides match TRBD2. V shed 3 bases, J shed 2 bases, and the junction held 16 bases outside the gene matches. The CDR3 loop spans 18 amino acids. Germline V gene sequence: CDR1 SQVTM, CDR2 ANQGSEA. The CDR3 loop reads CSVDALAGIKSITDTQYF. CDR3 nucleotides: TGCAGCGTTGACGCGCTAGCGGGTATCAAATCCATCACAGATACGCAGTATTTT.

The rearrangement joins TRBV7-2 to TRBJ1-6; D gene uncertain. The CDR3 runs 20 residues. Per the germline V gene, CDR1 is SGHTA and CDR2 is FQGNSA. Trimming left V 0 bases short and J 0 bases short, with 18 bases between. CDR3 residues: CASSLAGSGGFSSYNSPLHF. In DNA form, the CDR3 reads TGTGCCAGCAGCTTAGCAGGGTCGGGAGGGTTCAGCTCCTATAATTCACCCCTCCACTTT.

V and J are TRBV29-1 and TRBJ2-5; possible D gene TRBD1, 5 bases. The CDR3 spans 13 residues. CDR1 and CDR2 from the germline V gene are SQVTM and ANQGSEA. Trimming shortened V by 6 bases and J by 5 bases, and 16 bases separated the two germline ends. The CDR3 DNA reads as TGCAGCGTCGACCAAATGGGGCTTGAGACCCAGTACTTC. Translation gives CSVDQMGLETQYF.

The chain recombines TRBV30 with TRBJ1-3; a possible D gene is TRBD1 (6 bases). Germline assignment: CDR1 GTSNPN and CDR2 SVGIG (reference sequence). This CDR3 has 15 residues. Deletions cut 2 bases from V and 0 bases from J, with 11 bases between. DNA of the CDR3: TGTGCCTGGAGTCCCCTCAGGGGCTCTGGAAACACCATATATTTT. Translated: CAWSPLRGSGNTIYF.

The chain carries TRBV12-3 or TRBV12-4 and TRBJ2-3; D is ambiguous. CDR3 length equals 12 residues. The ends were cut back, 2 bases at V and 5 bases at J, with 5 bases in the middle. CDR3 loop: CASSLMVDTQYF. The CDR3 DNA reads TGTGCCAGCAGTTTAATGGTAGATACGCAGTATTTT.

This chain links TRBV3-1 (or the pseudogene TRBV3-2) with TRBJ2-1, with D perhaps TRBD1 or TRBD2 (6 bases each). V lost 0 bases, J lost 4 bases, and 19 bases lay in between. The CDR3 totals 18 residues. Germline values: CDR1 LGHDT, CDR2 YNNKEL (reference sequence). In DNA, the CDR3 is TGTGCCAGCAGCCAAGATGGTGAATGGAGGGGGGATTACAATGAGCAGTTCTTC. Translation: CASSQDGEWRGDYNEQFF.

The gene calls are TRBV5-4 and TRBJ1-4, with D uncertain. Trimming removed 4 bases at V and 4 bases at J, with 17 bases between. Germline V gene lookup returns CDR1 SGHNT and CDR2 YYREEE (reference sequence). The CDR3 contains 16 residues. CDR3 nucleotide sequence: TGTGCCAGCAGCCCAGACCGGTTTTGGGGTAATGAAAAACTGTTTTTT. This sequence encodes CASSPDRFWGNEKLFF.

The genes are TRBV30 and TRBJ1-2; D is uncertain. The V end lost 4 bases, the J end lost 6 bases, and 15 bases lay between the germline ends. This CDR3 comprises 13 residues. Germline values: CDR1 GTSNPN, CDR2 SVGIG (reference sequence). CDR3 nucleotide sequence: TGTGCCTGGACCATTGACGTAAAGCATGGCTACACCTTC. It yields the protein CAWTIDVKHGYTF.

The chain joins TRBV20-1 to TRBJ1-2; the match to TRBD1 covers 7 bases. Germline CDR1 DFQATT, CDR2 SNEGSKA (reference sequence). With V trimmed by 3 bases and J by 10 bases, 14 bases remained unmatched. There are 14 residues in the CDR3. The DNA for the CDR3 is TGCAGTGCTAGTGGGACAGCCGGGTTGTCGGTCTACACCTTC. Encoded protein: CSASGTAGLSVYTF.